This paragraph covers one T cell receptor beta chain sequence. The antigen remains undetermined. This specimen belongs to a study of T cell responses to AZD1222 COVID-19 vaccine. Study results and caveats: After the peak T cell response, and only then, were repertoires sampled.

V dropped 6 bases and J dropped 1; count of bases not matched to a gene: 17. The CDR3 has 18 residues. Germline-derived CDR1 and CDR2 are MDHEN and SYDVKM. The data were produced by immunoSEQ multiplex PCR, yet TCRdb's version contains in-frame clones alone and is incomplete. This sample has approximately 80,000 clones, with just under 90% found just once. The sample was peripheral blood, taken on day 0 of AZD1222 vaccination. The chain carries TRBV28 and TRBJ1-2; TRBD1 matches at 7 bases. The TCR sequence derives from an adult in good health. The CDR3 is CASRRTGSLLLFNYGYTF. CDR3 nucleotide sequence: TGTGCCAGCAGGAGGACAGGTTCCCTTCTTCTTTTTAACTATGGCTACACCTTC.